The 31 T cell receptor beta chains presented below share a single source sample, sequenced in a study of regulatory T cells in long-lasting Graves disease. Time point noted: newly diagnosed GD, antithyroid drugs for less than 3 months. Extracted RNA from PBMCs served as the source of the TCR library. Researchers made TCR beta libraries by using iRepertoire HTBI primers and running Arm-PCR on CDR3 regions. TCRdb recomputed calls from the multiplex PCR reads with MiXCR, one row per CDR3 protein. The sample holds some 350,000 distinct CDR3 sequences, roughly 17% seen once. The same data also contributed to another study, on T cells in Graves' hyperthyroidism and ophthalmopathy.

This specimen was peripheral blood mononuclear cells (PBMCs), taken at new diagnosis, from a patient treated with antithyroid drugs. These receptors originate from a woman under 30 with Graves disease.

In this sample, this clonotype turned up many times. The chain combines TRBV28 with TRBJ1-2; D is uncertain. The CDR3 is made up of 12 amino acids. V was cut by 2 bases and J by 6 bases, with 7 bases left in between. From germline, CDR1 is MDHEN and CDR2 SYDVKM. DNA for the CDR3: TGTGCCAGCAGTTTAGATCCAAATGGCTACACCTTC. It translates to CASSLDPNGYTF.

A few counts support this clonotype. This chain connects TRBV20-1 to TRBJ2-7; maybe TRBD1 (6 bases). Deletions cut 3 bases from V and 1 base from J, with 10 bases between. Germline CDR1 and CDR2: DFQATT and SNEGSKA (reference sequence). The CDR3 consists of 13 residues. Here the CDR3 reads CSARPRGSYEQYF. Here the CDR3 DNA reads TGCAGTGCTAGGCCCAGGGGATCCTACGAGCAGTACTTC.

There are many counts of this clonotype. CDR3 bases: TGTGCCAGCAGTTACTTCTCGCCCGATTCCGGGGAGCTGTTTTTT. Protein: CASSYFSPDSGELFF. The genes are TRBV6-5 and TRBJ2-2; D not resolved. Per germline, CDR1 MNHEY and CDR2 SVGAGI. The CDR3 loop spans 15 amino acids. The germline V and J ends were trimmed by 1 base and 6 bases, with 12 bases remaining between them.

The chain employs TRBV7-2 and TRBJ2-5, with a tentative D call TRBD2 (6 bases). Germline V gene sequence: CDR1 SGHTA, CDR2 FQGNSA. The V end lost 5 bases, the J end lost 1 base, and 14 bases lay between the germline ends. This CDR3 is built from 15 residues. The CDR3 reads CASSLGLPSQETQYF. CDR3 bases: TGTGCCAGCAGCCTTGGACTACCAAGCCAAGAGACCCAGTACTTC.

CDR3 amino acids: CASSISGQGPNTQYF. The CDR3 DNA reads as TGTGCCAGTAGTATATCCGGTCAGGGGCCGAATACGCAGTATTTT. The chain carries TRBV19 and TRBJ2-3; possibly TRBD1 for D (6 bases). Trimming took 2 bases from V and 7 from J, leaving 16 bases between them. The CDR3 runs 15 residues. Germline CDR1 reads LNHDA; CDR2 reads SQIVND (reference sequence).

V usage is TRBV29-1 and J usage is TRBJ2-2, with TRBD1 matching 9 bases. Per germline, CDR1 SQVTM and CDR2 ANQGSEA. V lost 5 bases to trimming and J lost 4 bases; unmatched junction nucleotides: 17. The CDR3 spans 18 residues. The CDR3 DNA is TGCAGCGTTATGTGGCCGGGACAGGGTGGTAGGAGCACCGGGGAGCTGTTTTTT. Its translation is CSVMWPGQGGRSTGELFF.

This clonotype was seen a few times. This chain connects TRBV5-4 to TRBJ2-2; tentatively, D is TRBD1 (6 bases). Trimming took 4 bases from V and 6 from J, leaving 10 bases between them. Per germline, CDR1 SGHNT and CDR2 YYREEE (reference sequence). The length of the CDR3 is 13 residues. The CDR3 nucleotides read TGTGCCAGCAGCGAGACAGGTTCCGGGGAGCTGTTTTTT. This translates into CASSETGSGELFF. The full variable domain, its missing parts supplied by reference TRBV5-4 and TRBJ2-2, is ETGVTQSPTHLIKTRGQQVTLRCSSQSGHNTVSWYQQALGQGPQFIFQYYREEENGRGNFPPRFSGLQFPNYSSELNVNALELDDSALYLCASSETGSGELFFGEGSRLTVL.

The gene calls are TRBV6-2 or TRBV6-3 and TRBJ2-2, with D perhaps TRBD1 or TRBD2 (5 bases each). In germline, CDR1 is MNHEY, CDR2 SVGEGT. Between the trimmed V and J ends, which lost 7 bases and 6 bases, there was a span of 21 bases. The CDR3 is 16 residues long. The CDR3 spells CASTLTGAVISGELFF. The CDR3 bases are TGTGCCAGCACCCTCACCGGGGCGGTCATATCCGGGGAGCTGTTTTTT.

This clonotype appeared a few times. The CDR3 sequence: CASSQAPSPQDTQYF. For the CDR3, the DNA is TGCGCCAGCAGCCAAGCCCCGAGCCCCCAAGATACGCAGTATTTT. The chain is built from TRBV4-1 and TRBJ2-3; D is unclear. CDR1 MGHRA and CDR2 YSYEKL come from the germline V gene. V was trimmed by 1 base and J by 5 bases, leaving 13 bases between them. This CDR3 region has 15 residues.

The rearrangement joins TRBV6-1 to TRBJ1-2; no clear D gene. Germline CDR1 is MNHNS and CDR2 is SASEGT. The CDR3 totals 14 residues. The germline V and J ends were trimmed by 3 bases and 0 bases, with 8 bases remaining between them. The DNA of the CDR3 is TGTGCCAGCAGTGACCCCCTAACTAACTATGGCTACACCTTC. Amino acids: CASSDPLTNYGYTF.

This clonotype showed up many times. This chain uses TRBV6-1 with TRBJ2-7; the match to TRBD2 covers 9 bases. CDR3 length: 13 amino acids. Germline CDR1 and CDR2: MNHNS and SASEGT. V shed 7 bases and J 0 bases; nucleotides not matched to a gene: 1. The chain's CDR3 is CASTLAGSYEQYF. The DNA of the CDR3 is TGTGCCAGCACACTAGCGGGCTCCTACGAGCAGTACTTC.

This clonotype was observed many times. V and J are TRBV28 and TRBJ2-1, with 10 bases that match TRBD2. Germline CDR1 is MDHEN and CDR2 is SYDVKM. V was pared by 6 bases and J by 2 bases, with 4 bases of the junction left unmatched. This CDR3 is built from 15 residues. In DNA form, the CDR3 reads TGTGCCAGCAGCCTTAGCGGGAGGACCTACAATGAGCAGTTCTTC. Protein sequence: CASSLSGRTYNEQFF.

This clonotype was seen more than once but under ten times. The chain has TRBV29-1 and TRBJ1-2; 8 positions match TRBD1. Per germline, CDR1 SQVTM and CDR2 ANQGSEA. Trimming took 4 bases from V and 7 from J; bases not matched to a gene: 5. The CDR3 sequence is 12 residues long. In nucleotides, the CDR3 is TGCAGCGTTGGACAGGGGCCGTTTGGCTACACCTTC. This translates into CSVGQGPFGYTF.

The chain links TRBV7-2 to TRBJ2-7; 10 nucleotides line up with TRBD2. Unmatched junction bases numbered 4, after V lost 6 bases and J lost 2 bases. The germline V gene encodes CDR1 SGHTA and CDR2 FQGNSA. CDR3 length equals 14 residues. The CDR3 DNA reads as TGTGCCAGCAGGGTAGCGGGGGGTCCCTACGAGCAGTACTTC. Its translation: CASRVAGGPYEQYF.

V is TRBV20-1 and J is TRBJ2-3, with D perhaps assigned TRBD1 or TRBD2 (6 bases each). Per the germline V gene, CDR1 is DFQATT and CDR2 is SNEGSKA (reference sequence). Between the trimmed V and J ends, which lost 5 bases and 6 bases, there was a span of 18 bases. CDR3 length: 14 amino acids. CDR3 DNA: TGCAGTGCTGGATTGACTAGGGGGAGGGATACGCAGTATTTT. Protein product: CSAGLTRGRDTQYF.

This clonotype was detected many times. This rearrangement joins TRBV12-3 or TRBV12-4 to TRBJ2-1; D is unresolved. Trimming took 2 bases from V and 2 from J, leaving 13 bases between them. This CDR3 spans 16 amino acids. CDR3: CASSLRRSLTYNEQFF. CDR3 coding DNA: TGTGCCAGCAGTTTACGTCGAAGCCTAACCTACAATGAGCAGTTCTTC.

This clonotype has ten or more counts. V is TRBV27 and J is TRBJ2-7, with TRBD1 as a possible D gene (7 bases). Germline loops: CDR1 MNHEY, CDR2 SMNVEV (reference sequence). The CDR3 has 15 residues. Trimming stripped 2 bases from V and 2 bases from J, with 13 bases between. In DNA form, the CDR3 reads TGTGCCAGCAGTTTAACCGGGGGACAGACCTACGAGCAGTACTTC. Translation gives CASSLTGGQTYEQYF.

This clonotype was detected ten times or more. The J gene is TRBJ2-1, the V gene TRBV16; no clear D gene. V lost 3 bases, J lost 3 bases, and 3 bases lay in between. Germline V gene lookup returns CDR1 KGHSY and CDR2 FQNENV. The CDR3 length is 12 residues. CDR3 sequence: CASSQLYNEQFF. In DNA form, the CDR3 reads TGTGCCAGCAGCCAGCTCTACAATGAGCAGTTCTTC.

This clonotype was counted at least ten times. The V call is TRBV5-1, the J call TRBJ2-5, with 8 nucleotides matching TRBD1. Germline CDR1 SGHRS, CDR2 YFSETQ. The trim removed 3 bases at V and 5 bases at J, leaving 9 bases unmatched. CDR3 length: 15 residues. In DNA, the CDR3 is TGCGCCAGCAGCTCTCCGACAGGGGCAAGGGAGACCCAGTACTTC. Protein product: CASSSPTGARETQYF.

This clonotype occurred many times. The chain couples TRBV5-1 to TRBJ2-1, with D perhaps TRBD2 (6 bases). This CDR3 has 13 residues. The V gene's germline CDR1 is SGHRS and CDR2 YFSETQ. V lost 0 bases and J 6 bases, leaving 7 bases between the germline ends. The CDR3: CASSLDSGNEQFF. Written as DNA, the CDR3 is TGCGCCAGCAGCTTGGATAGCGGCAATGAGCAGTTCTTC.

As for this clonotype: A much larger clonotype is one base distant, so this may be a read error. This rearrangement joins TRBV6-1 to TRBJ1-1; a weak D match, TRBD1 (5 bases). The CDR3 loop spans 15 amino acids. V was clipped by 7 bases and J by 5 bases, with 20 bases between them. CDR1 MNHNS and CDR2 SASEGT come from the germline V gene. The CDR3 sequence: CASTPKGWGRTEAFF. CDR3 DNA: TGTGCCAGCACTCCTAAGGGTTGGGGCAGGACTGAAGCTTTCTTT.

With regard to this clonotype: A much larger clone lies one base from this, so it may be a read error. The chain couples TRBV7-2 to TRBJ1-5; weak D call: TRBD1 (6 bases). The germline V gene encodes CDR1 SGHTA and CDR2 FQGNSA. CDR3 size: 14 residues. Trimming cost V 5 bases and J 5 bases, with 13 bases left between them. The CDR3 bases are TGTGCCAGCAGCCCTGGGGGGGGCCATCAGCCCCAGCATTTT. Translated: CASSPGGGHQPQHF.

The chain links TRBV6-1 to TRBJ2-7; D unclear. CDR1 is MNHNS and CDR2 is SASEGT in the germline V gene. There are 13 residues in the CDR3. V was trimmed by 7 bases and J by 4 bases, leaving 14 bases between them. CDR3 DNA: TGTGCCAGCACCCTCCCCGAGGTTTACGAGCAGTACTTC. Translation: CASTLPEVYEQYF.

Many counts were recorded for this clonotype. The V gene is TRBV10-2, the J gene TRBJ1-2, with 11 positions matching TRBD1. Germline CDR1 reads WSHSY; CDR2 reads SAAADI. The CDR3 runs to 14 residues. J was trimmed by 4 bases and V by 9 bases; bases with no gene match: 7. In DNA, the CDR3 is TGCGCCAGTATGGACAGGGGGCCGATCTATGGCTACACCTTC. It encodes CASMDRGPIYGYTF.

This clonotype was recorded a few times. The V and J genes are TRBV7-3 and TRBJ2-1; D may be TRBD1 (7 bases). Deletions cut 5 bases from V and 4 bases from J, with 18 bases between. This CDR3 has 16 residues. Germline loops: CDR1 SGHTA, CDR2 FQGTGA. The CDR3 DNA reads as TGTGCCAGCAGCGCACTCTCAGGGGGGCCTTACAATGAGCAGTTCTTC. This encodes CASSALSGGPYNEQFF.

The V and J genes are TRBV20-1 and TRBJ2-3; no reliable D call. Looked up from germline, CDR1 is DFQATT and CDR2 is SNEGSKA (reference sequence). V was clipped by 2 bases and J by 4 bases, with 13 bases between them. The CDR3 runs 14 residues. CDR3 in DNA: TGCAGTGCTAGAACCCGGGTAGGGCCAGATACGCAGTATTTT. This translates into CSARTRVGPDTQYF.

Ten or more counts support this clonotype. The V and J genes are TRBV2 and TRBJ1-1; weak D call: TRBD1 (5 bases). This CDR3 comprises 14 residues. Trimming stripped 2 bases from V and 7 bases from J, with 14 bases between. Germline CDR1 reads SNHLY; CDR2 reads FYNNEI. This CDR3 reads CASSESVSGLEAFF. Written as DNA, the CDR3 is TGTGCCAGCAGTGAAAGCGTTTCGGGGCTTGAAGCTTTCTTT.

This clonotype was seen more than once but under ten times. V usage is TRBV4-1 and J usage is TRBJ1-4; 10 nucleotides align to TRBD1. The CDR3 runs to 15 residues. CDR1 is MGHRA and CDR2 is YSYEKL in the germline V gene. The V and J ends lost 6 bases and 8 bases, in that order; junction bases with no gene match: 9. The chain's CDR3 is CASSYGQGGREKLFF. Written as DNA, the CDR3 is TGCGCCAGCAGTTACGGACAGGGGGGACGGGAAAAACTGTTTTTT.

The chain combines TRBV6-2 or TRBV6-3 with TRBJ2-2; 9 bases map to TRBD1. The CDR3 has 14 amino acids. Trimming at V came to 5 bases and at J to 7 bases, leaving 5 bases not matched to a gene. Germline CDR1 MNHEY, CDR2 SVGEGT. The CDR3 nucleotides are TGTGCCAGCAGTCAACAGGGGGCGATCGGGGAGCTGTTTTTT. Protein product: CASSQQGAIGELFF.

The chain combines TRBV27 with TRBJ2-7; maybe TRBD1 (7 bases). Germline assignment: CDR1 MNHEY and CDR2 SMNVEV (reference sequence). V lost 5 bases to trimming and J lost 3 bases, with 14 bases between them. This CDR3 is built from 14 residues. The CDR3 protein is CASSPRGASYEQYF. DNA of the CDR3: TGTGCCAGCAGTCCCAGGGGGGCCAGCTACGAGCAGTACTTC.

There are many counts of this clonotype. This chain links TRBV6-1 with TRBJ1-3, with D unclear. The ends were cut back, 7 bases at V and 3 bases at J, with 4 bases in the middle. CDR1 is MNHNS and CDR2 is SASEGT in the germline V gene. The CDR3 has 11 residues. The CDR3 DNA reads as TGTGCCAGCATACTTGGAAACACCATATATTTT. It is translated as CASILGNTIYF.